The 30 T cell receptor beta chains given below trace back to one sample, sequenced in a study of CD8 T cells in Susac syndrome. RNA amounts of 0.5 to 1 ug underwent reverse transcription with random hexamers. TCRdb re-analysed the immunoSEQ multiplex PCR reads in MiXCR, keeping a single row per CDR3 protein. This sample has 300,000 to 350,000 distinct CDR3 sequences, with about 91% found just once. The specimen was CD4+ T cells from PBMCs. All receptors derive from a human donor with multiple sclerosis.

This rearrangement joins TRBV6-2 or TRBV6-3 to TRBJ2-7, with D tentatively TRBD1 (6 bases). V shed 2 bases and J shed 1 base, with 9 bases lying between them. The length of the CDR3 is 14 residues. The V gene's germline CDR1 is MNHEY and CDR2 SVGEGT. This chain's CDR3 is CASSYGGMSYEQYF. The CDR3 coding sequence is TGTGCCAGCAGTTACGGGGGCATGTCCTACGAGCAGTACTTC.

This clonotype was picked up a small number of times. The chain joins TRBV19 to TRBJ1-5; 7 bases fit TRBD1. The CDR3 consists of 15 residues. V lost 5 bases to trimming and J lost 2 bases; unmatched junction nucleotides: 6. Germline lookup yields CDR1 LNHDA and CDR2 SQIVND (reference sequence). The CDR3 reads CASSSRTGGNQPQHF. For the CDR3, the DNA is TGTGCCAGTAGTTCCAGGACAGGAGGCAATCAGCCCCAGCATTTT.

The CDR3 DNA sequence: TGTGCCAGCAGCGCCCCCGGGACAGGAGGCTCACCCCTCCACTTT. The encoded protein is CASSAPGTGGSPLHF. This chain uses TRBV9 with TRBJ1-6; 8 bases match TRBD1. The CDR3 spans 15 residues. V was clipped by 3 bases and J by 10 bases; unmatched bases: 9. Germline CDR1 reads SGDLS; CDR2 reads YYNGEE.

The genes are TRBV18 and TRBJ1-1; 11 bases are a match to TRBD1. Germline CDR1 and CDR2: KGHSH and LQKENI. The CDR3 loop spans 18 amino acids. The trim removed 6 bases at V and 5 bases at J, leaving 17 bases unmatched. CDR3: CASSPFIAWTGGETEAFF. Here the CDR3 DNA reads TGTGCCAGCTCCCCCTTCATAGCCTGGACAGGGGGCGAAACTGAAGCTTTCTTT.

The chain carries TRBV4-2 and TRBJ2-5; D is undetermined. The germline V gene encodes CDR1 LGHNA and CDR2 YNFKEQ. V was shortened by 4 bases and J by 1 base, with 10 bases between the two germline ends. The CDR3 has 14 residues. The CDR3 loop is CASSPKSGQETQYF. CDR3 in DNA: TGTGCCAGCAGCCCGAAATCGGGCCAAGAGACCCAGTACTTC.

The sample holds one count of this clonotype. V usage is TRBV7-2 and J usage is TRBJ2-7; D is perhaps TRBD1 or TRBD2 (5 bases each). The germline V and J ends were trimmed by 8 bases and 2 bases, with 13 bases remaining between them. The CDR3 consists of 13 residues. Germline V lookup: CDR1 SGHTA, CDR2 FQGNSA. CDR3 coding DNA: TGTGCCAGCGGCCGGGACGGAACCTACGAGCAGTACTTC. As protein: CASGRDGTYEQYF.

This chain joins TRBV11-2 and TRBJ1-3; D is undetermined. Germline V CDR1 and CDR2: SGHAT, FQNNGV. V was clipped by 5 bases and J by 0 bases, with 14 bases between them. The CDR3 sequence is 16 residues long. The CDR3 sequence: CASSKTGVISGNTIYF. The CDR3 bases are TGTGCCAGCAGCAAAACCGGGGTCATCTCTGGAAACACCATATATTTT.

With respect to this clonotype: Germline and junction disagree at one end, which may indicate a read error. The CDR3 loop is CASSYGLAENTGELFF. The CDR3 DNA is TGTGCTAGCAGCTACGGACTAGCGGAGAACACCGGGGAGCTGTTTTTT. J is TRBJ2-2 and V is TRBV7-7, with 10 bases fitting TRBD2. This CDR3 is 16 amino acids long. The germline V gene has CDR1 SSHAT and CDR2 FNYEAQ (reference sequence).

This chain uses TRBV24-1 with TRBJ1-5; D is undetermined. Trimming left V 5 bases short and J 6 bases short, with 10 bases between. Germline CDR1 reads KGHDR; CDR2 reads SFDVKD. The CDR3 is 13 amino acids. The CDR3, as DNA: TGTGCCACCAGTGGCCAGGTAGGTCAGCCCCAGCATTTT. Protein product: CATSGQVGQPQHF.

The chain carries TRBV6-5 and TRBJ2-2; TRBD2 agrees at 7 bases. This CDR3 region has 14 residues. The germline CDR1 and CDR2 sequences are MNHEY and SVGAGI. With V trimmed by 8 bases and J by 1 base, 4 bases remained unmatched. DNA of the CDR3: TGTGCCAGCTCCGGACTAGGGAACACCGGGGAGCTGTTTTTT. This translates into CASSGLGNTGELFF.

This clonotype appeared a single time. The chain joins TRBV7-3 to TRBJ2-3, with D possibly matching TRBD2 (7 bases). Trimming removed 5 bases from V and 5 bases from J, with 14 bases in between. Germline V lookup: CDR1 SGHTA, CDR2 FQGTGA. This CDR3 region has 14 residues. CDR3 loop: CASSPGGRGDTQYF. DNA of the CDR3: TGTGCCAGCAGCCCCGGGGGGCGGGGAGATACGCAGTATTTT.

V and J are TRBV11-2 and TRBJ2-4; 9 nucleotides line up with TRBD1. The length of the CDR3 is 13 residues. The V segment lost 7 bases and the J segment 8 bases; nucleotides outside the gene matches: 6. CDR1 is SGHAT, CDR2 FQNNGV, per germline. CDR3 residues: CASTWTGEDIQYF. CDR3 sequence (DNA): TGTGCCAGCACCTGGACAGGGGAGGACATTCAGTACTTC.

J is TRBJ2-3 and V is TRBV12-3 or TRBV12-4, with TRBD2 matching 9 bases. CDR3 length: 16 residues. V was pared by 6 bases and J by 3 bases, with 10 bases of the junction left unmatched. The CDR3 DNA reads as TGTGCCAGCAGCCCCTACCTGGCGGGGGGGACAGATACGCAGTATTTT. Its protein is CASSPYLAGGTDTQYF.

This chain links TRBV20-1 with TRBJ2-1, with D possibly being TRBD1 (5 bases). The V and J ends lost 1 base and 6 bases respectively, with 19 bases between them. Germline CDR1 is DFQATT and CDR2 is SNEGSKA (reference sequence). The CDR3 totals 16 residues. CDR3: CSARVGTGQLSNEQFF. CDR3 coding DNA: TGCAGTGCTAGAGTAGGAACAGGCCAATTAAGCAATGAGCAGTTCTTC.

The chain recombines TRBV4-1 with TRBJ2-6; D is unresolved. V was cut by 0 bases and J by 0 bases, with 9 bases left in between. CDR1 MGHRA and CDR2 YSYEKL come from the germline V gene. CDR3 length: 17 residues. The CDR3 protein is CASSQDFRSSGANVLTF. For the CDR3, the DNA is TGCGCCAGCAGCCAAGACTTCAGATCCTCTGGGGCCAACGTCCTGACTTTC.

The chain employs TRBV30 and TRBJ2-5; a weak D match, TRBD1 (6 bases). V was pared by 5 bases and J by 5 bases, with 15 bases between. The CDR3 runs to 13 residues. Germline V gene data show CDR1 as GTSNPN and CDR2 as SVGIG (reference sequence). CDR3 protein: CAWLTGTGETQYF. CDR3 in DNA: TGTGCCTGGCTCACAGGGACCGGGGAGACCCAGTACTTC.

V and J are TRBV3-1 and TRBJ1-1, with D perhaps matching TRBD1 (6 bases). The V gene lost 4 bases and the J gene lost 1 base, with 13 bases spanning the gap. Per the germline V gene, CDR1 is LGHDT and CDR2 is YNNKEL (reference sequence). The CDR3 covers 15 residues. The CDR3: CASSLSDRSNTEAFF. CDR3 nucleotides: TGTGCCAGCAGCCTTTCGGACAGATCGAACACTGAAGCTTTCTTT. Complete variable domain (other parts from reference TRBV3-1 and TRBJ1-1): DTAVSQTPKYLVTQMGNDKSIKCEQNLGHDTMYWYKQDSKKFLKIMFSYNNKELIINETVPNRFSPKSPDKAHLNLHINSLELGDSAVYFCASSLSDRSNTEAFFGQGTRLTVV.

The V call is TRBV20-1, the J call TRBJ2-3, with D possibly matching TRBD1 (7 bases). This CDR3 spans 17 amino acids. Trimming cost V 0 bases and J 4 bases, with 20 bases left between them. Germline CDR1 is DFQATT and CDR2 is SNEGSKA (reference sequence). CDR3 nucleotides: TGCAGTGCTAGAGAGTTCCGGGGAGGAGGGGGCGCAGATACGCAGTATTTT. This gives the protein CSAREFRGGGGADTQYF.

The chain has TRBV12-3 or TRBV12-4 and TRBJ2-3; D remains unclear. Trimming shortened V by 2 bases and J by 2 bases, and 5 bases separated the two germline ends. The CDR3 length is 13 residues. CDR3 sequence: CASSLSFTDTQYF. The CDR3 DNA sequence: TGTGCCAGCAGTTTAAGCTTCACAGATACGCAGTATTTT.

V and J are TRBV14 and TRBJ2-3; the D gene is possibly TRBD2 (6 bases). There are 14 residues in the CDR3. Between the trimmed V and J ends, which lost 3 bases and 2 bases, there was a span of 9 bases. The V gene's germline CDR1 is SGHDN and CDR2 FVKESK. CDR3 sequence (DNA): TGTGCCAGCAGCCAGCGGGACTTCACAGATACGCAGTATTTT. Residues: CASSQRDFTDTQYF.

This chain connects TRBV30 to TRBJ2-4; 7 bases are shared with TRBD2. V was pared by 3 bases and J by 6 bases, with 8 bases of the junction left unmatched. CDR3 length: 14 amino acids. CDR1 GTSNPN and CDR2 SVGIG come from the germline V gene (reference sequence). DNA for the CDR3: TGTGCCTGGAGCATTTCGGGACTACTAAACATTCAGTACTTC. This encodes CAWSISGLLNIQYF.

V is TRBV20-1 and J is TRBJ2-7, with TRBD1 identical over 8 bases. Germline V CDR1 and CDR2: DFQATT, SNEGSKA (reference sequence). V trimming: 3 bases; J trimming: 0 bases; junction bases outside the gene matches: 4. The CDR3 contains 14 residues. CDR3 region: CSARGQEFSYEQYF. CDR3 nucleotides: TGCAGTGCTAGGGGACAGGAGTTCTCCTACGAGCAGTACTTC.

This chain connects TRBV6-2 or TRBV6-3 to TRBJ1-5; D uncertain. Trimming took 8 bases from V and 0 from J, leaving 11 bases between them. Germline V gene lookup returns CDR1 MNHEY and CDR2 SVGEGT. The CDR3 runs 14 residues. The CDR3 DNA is TGTGCCAGCTCACCAGGAGGTAGCAATCAGCCCCAGCATTTT. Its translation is CASSPGGSNQPQHF.

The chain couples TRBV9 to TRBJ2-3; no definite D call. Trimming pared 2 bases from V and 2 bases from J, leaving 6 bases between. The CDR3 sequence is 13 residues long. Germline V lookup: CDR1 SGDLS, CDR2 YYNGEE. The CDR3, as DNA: TGTGCCAGCAGCGTGAGCCCCACAGATACGCAGTATTTT. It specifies CASSVSPTDTQYF.

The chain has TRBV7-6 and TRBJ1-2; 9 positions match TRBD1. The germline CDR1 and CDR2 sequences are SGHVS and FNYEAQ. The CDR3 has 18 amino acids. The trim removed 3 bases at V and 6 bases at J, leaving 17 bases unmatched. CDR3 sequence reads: CASSFYSLRGDRDDGYTF. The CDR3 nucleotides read TGTGCCAGCAGCTTTTACTCCCTGAGGGGGGACAGGGACGATGGCTACACCTTC.

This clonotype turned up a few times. CDR3 nucleotide sequence: TGTGCCAGCAGTTTATCGACAGGGGCTGGGGCCAACGTCCTGACTTTC. Protein sequence: CASSLSTGAGANVLTF. J is TRBJ2-6 and V is TRBV12-3 or TRBV12-4; 8 bases line up with TRBD1. The CDR3 runs to 16 residues. With 2 bases clipped from V and 2 bases from J, the junction kept 2 bases outside the gene matches.

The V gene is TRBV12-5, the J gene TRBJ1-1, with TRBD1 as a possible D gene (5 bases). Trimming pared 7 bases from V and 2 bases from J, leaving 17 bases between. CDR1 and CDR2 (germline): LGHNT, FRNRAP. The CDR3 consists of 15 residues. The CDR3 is CASDRTGTGNTEAFF. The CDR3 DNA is TGTGCTAGTGACCGAACCGGGACCGGTAACACTGAAGCTTTCTTT.

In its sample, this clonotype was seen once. The CDR3 here is CAVRTSGGDKETQYF. The CDR3 DNA follows: TGTGCCGTCCGGACTAGCGGGGGGGATAAGGAGACCCAGTACTTC. This rearrangement joins TRBV6-2 or TRBV6-3 to TRBJ2-5, with TRBD2 matching over 15 bases. Trimming at V came to 11 bases and at J to 5 bases, leaving 9 bases not matched to a gene. Germline CDR1 and CDR2: MNHEY and SVGEGT. This CDR3 is built from 15 residues.

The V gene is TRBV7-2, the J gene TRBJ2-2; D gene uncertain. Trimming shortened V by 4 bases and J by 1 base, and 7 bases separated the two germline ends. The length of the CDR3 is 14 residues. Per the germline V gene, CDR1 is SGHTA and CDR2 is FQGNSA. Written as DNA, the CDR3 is TGTGCCAGCAGCTCTCAACAGAACACCGGGGAGCTGTTTTTT. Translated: CASSSQQNTGELFF. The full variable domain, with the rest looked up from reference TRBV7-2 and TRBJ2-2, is GAGVSQSPSNKVTEKGKDVELRCDPISGHTALYWYRQSLGQGLEFLIYFQGNSAPDKSGLPSDRFSAERTGGSVSTLTIQRTQQEDSAVYLCASSSQQNTGELFFGEGSRLTVL.

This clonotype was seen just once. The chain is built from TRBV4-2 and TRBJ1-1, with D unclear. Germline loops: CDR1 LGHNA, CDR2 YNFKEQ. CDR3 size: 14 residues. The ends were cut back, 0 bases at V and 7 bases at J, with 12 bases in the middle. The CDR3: CASSQDAVIGEAFF. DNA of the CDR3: TGTGCCAGCAGCCAAGATGCAGTCATTGGTGAAGCTTTCTTT.